This T cell receptor beta chain was sequenced for a study of cytomegalovirus exposure and HLA in healthy donors. Regarding the study as a whole: Excluded: some indistinguishable V segments such as TRBV6-2 and TRBV6-3.

Both 60 Vbeta primers and 13 Jbeta primers went into the PCR. Sequencing was performed with immunoSEQ multiplex PCR; in TCRdb, only in-frame clones are kept and a portion is missing. The top ten clones hold 1% of a sample with roughly 130,000 clones, around three quarters of them seen once. Between the trimmed V and J ends, which lost 1 base and 2 bases, there was a span of 12 bases. CDR3 length: 15 amino acids. The germline V gene encodes CDR1 MGHRA and CDR2 YSYEKL. With respect to this clone: Its antigen is unknown.

V is TRBV4-1 and J is TRBJ2-7, with D possibly matching TRBD1 (5 bases). The source is a man between 35 and 55 years old in good health and CMV-seronegative. Material: PBMCs. The CDR3 DNA is TGCGCCAGCAGCCAAGTCGGGCAGGGTACCTACGAGCAGTACTTC. Translated: CASSQVGQGTYEQYF.